This TCR beta chain was obtained from a study of glioma-infiltrating T cells. The study, taken as a whole, reports: Gliomas, especially low-grade, showed above-expected tissue-blood divergence; non-neoplastic patients showed below.

In its sample, this clonotype was seen many times. Antigen: not known. TCR alpha and beta CDR3 regions were amplified from RNA using iRepertoire nested multiplex PCR. TCRdb re-analysed the multiplex PCR reads in MiXCR, keeping a single row per CDR3 protein. The profile shows approximately 190,000 distinct CDR3 sequences, 32% of them singletons. The sequence was obtained from a human donor with low-grade glioma or glioblastoma, undergoing nonglioma brain surgery, or in good health (not recorded which). Source material: glioma tissue, nonneoplastic brain tissue, or PBMCs (not recorded which).

The CDR3 spells CATLIAGSYNEQFF. For the CDR3, the DNA is TGTGCCACCCTAATAGCGGGATCCTACAATGAGCAGTTCTTC. V gene TRBV6-1 combines with J gene TRBJ2-1; 8 nucleotides match TRBD2. J was trimmed by 1 base and V by 10 bases; bases with no gene match: 6. CDR1 is MNHNS, CDR2 SASEGT, per germline. The CDR3 has 14 residues.